This T cell receptor beta chain was sequenced for a study of CD8+ T cells in alopecia areata. Whole-study results and caveats: Clonality in lesional scalp, especially alopecia totalis/universalis, exceeded that of normal scalp.

Sorted populations comprised CD4+ and CD8+ T cells obtained from PBMCs. cDNA serving as the sequencing template came from extracted, reverse transcribed RNA. Some clones are missing from TCRdb's copy, which holds only in-frame ones; the method was immunoSEQ multiplex PCR. Counted here are 150,000 to 200,000 clones, 45% to 60% occurring once; the ten biggest clones make up approximately 4.8%. CDR1 and CDR2 from the germline V gene are MDHEN and SYDVKM. The CDR3 is made up of 17 amino acids. V gave up 1 base and J gave up 3 bases, with 18 bases separating them. On this clone: Its antigen is undetermined.

Sample: CD4+ T cells sorted from blood. The sequence was obtained from a human donor in good health. The V gene is TRBV28, the J gene TRBJ1-2; D not certain. The CDR3 here is CASSLLSRQLSDYGYTF. The CDR3 DNA follows: TGTGCCAGCAGTTTATTATCCCGCCAATTGTCCGACTATGGCTACACCTTC.